One sample yielded the 24 T cell receptor beta chains listed below, sequenced in a study of T cells in narcolepsy. Generated by immunoSEQ multiplex PCR, the TCRdb table keeps only in-frame clones and is missing some. Here the sample spans tens of thousands of clones, 60% to 85% being singletons. Sequencing was carried out using memory (CD45RA-) CD4+ T cells from blood. These receptors all come from a human donor in good health.

J is TRBJ1-3 and V is TRBV9; D gene unclear. Germline values: CDR1 SGDLS, CDR2 YYNGEE. V gave up 4 bases and J gave up 4 bases, with 18 bases separating them. This CDR3 spans 16 amino acids. In nucleotides, the CDR3 is TGTGCCAGCAGCCCCCGATCCGGGTATACCGGAAACACCATATATTTT. As protein: CASSPRSGYTGNTIYF.

This chain joins TRBV7-3 and TRBJ2-2, with 10 bases fitting TRBD2. V shed 5 bases, J shed 4 bases, and the junction held 4 bases outside the gene matches. CDR1 and CDR2 from the germline V gene are SGHTA and FQGTGA. The CDR3 covers 15 residues. In nucleotides, the CDR3 is TGTGCCAGCAGCATAGCGGGGGGCCTCACCGGGGAGCTGTTTTTT. It yields the protein CASSIAGGLTGELFF. The variable domain in full, completed from reference TRBV7-3 and TRBJ2-2, reads GAGVSQTPSNKVTEKGKYVELRCDPISGHTALYWYRQSLGQGPEFLIYFQGTGAADDSGLPNDRFFAVRPEGSVSTLKIQRTERGDSAVYLCASSIAGGLTGELFFGEGSRLTVL.

Comments on this clone: In the same sample, other DNA sequences code for this CDR3. V usage is TRBV28 and J usage is TRBJ1-2; D is uncertain. The V gene's germline CDR1 is MDHEN and CDR2 SYDVKM. The germline V and J ends were trimmed by 6 bases and 2 bases, with 10 bases remaining between them. The CDR3 has 13 amino acids. CDR3 amino acids: CASRSRGNYGYTF. In nucleotides, the CDR3 is TGTGCCAGCAGGAGTCGGGGAAACTATGGCTACACCTTC.

Only a few counts were recorded for this clone. The genes are TRBV25-1 and TRBJ2-7; unclear D gene. The CDR3 is 12 residues long. V was shortened by 8 bases and J by 6 bases, with 14 bases between the two germline ends. CDR1 MGHDK and CDR2 SYGVNS come from the germline V gene. The CDR3 nucleotides are TGTGCCAGCCACTGGGAAACGGGCGAGCAGTACTTC. Residues: CASHWETGEQYF.

This rearrangement joins TRBV18 to TRBJ1-5; possible D gene TRBD1, 5 bases. Trimming stripped 2 bases from V and 5 bases from J, with 7 bases between. There are 13 residues in the CDR3. Germline CDR1 is KGHSH and CDR2 is LQKENI. This CDR3 is CASSPGTDQPQHF. Here the CDR3 DNA reads TGTGCCAGCTCACCAGGGACGGATCAGCCCCAGCATTTT.

This clone was observed once. The rearrangement links TRBV6-1 to TRBJ1-2; D unresolved. Germline loops: CDR1 MNHNS, CDR2 SASEGT. V was pared by 7 bases and J by 0 bases, with 9 bases between. The CDR3 extends over 13 amino acids. CDR3 in DNA: TGTGCCAGCAACCCCGGGACTAACTATGGCTACACCTTC. It translates to CASNPGTNYGYTF.

V and J are TRBV7-3 and TRBJ2-5; no clear D gene. This CDR3 comprises 13 residues. CDR1 is SGHTA and CDR2 is FQGTGA in the germline V gene. Trimming took 2 bases from V and 0 from J, leaving 4 bases between them. The CDR3 region has the DNA TGTGCCAGCAGCTTAGGGCACCAAGAGACCCAGTACTTC. Amino acid sequence: CASSLGHQETQYF.

Judged by abundance, this clone is medium-sized (0.01 to 0.1%). This chain uses TRBV9 with TRBJ2-1; D is possibly TRBD1 (6 bases). V was trimmed by 3 bases and J by 7 bases, leaving 14 bases between them. CDR1 is SGDLS and CDR2 is YYNGEE in the germline V gene. The CDR3 has 14 residues. The CDR3 loop is CASSARDIMNEQFF. The CDR3 DNA sequence: TGTGCCAGCAGCGCCAGGGACATAATGAATGAGCAGTTCTTC.

The chain carries TRBV25-1 and TRBJ2-5; D might be TRBD2 (5 bases). The CDR3 covers 17 residues. Germline-derived CDR1 and CDR2 are MGHDK and SYGVNS. Trimming cost V 5 bases and J 11 bases, with 30 bases left between them. This CDR3 is CASSSHTRGYESYEQYF. DNA of the CDR3: TGTGCCAGCAGTAGCCATACCCGGGGATATGAGTCCTATGAGCAGTACTTC.

The rearrangement uses TRBV7-9 and TRBJ2-3; D is unresolved. The CDR3 covers 12 residues. The germline CDR1 and CDR2 sequences are SEHNR and FQNEAQ (reference sequence). V was shortened by 7 bases and J by 4 bases, with 9 bases between the two germline ends. CDR3 sequence: CASTYEADTQYF. The CDR3 DNA reads as TGTGCCAGCACGTATGAGGCAGATACGCAGTATTTT.

This chain links TRBV21-1 with TRBJ2-7; the D call of TRBD1 is as the table states it, not checked on the DNA. TRBV21-1 is recorded as a pseudogene. The CDR3 has 13 amino acids. This CDR3 is CASSKGGGYEQYF. The CDR3 coding sequence is TGTGCCAGCAGCAAAGGGGGCGGATACGAGCAGTACTTC.

This clone was seen only once. The chain recombines TRBV11-2 with TRBJ2-3; D is uncertain. The CDR3 extends over 13 amino acids. Germline V gene data show CDR1 as SGHAT and CDR2 as FQNNGV. V gave up 1 base and J gave up 6 bases, with 8 bases separating them. CDR3 coding DNA: TGTGCCAGCAGCTTAGTCTCAGCGGATACGCAGTATTTT. Its protein product is CASSLVSADTQYF.

The chain carries TRBV6-5 and TRBJ2-1; D gene uncertain. Per the germline V gene, CDR1 is MNHEY and CDR2 is SVGAGI. Trimming pared 0 bases from V and 4 bases from J, leaving 7 bases between. The CDR3 has 14 amino acids. The DNA of the CDR3 is TGTGCCAGCAGTTACTCACGCCTATACAATGAGCAGTTCTTC. Protein sequence: CASSYSRLYNEQFF.

The rearrangement joins TRBV19 to TRBJ1-1, with D possibly matching TRBD1 (5 bases). This CDR3 region has 15 residues. Trimming cost V 8 bases and J 4 bases, with 20 bases left between them. Germline-derived CDR1 and CDR2 are LNHDA and SQIVND (reference sequence). The DNA of the CDR3 is TGTGCCAGTCAGGCAGGGCCGATTAAACCCACTGAAGCTTTCTTT. It codes for CASQAGPIKPTEAFF.

The gene calls are TRBV11-2 and TRBJ1-2; 9 bases align to TRBD1. There are 18 residues in the CDR3. CDR1 SGHAT and CDR2 FQNNGV come from the germline V gene. V shed 5 bases, J shed 2 bases, and the junction held 15 bases outside the gene matches. CDR3 sequence: CASSPYLVPGQGNYGYTF. The CDR3 nucleotides read TGTGCCAGCAGCCCCTACCTTGTCCCGGGACAGGGAAACTATGGCTACACCTTC.

The gene calls are TRBV5-1 and TRBJ2-3; TRBD2 aligns across 8 bases. Germline trimming cut 4 bases from V and 4 bases from J; bases unmatched to any gene: 8. Germline V gene data show CDR1 as SGHRS and CDR2 as YFSETQ. This CDR3 is built from 15 residues. The DNA for the CDR3 is TGCGCCAGCAGCCGTAGCGGGACCCGCGCAGATACGCAGTATTTT. Translated: CASSRSGTRADTQYF. The complete variable domain, with remaining parts taken from reference TRBV5-1 and TRBJ2-3, reads KAGVTQTPRYLIKTRGQQVTLSCSPISGHRSVSWYQQTPGQGLQFLFEYFSETQRNKGNFPGRFSGRQFSNSRSEMNVSTLELGDSALYLCASSRSGTRADTQYFGPGTRLTVL.

DNA of the CDR3: TGTGCCAGCAGCTTGCAGGGACTAGTCCCCTACAATGAGCAGTTCTTC. Its translation is CASSLQGLVPYNEQFF. The chain has TRBV5-6 and TRBJ2-1; TRBD2 matches at 8 bases. V gave up 1 base and J gave up 2 bases; unmatched junction bases: 5. Per the germline V gene, CDR1 is SGHDT and CDR2 is YYEEEE. The CDR3 has 16 residues.

The chain recombines TRBV28 with TRBJ2-5; the D gene is possibly TRBD2 (6 bases). Trimming took off 3 bases at V and 3 bases at J, with 14 bases between the two ends. Germline values: CDR1 MDHEN, CDR2 SYDVKM. This CDR3 contains 15 residues. CDR3 sequence (DNA): TGTGCCAGCAGTTTCGGAGATGGGGGGAAAGAGACCCAGTACTTC. It specifies CASSFGDGGKETQYF.

Concerning this clone itself: Here the CDR3 omits its conserved ending phenylalanine or tryptophan, so a read error is the likely source. The DNA is left out, because the CDR3 cannot be placed on it with certainty; the CDR3 is given as TCRdb lists it. V and J are TRBV5-5 and TRBJ1-1. Germline V CDR1 and CDR2: SGHKS, YYEKEE (reference sequence). The CDR3 extends over 12 residues, inclusive of both ends. The CDR3 reads CASSPRGDRLRV.

This clone showed up just a few times. This CDR3 reads CASSLGPEKLFF. CDR3 sequence (DNA): TGTGCCAGCAGCTTAGGCCCAGAAAAACTGTTTTTT. The chain couples TRBV7-2 to TRBJ1-4; D is ambiguous. The CDR3 consists of 12 residues. Germline V gene lookup returns CDR1 SGHTA and CDR2 FQGNSA. Trimming removed 1 base from V and 8 bases from J, with 5 bases in between.

With respect to this clone: At one boundary the junction diverges from the germline segment, which might be a read error. V usage is TRBV18 and J usage is TRBJ2-5; 8 bases align to TRBD2. CDR1 and CDR2 (germline): KGHSH, LQKENI. The CDR3 loop spans 11 amino acids. The CDR3 here is CASSPVGLGDF. The CDR3 coding sequence is TGTGCCAGCTCACCAGTGGGACTAGGGGACTTC.

CDR3: CASSYPGGVGEKLFF. The CDR3 nucleotides are TGTGCCAGCAGTTATCCCGGAGGAGTGGGTGAAAAACTGTTTTTT. This chain joins TRBV6-6 and TRBJ1-4, with D unclear. The CDR3 is made up of 15 amino acids. Germline CDR1 is MNHNY and CDR2 is SVGAGI (reference sequence). Trimming left V 3 bases short and J 7 bases short, with 15 bases between.

CDR3 DNA: TGTGCCAGCAGCTTAGAGGGTGGCACTTACAATGAGCAGTTCTTC. It codes for CASSLEGGTYNEQFF. This chain links TRBV7-8 with TRBJ2-1; no definite D call. V was cut by 1 base and J by 4 bases, with 11 bases left in between. This CDR3 comprises 15 residues. Per the germline V gene, CDR1 is SGHVS and CDR2 is FQNEAQ.

In this sample, this clone turned up a few times. This sequence joins TRBV6-5 and TRBJ2-2, with D perhaps being TRBD1 or TRBD2 (6 bases each). CDR1 and CDR2 (germline): MNHEY, SVGAGI. The CDR3 is 15 residues long. V lost 2 bases and J lost 0, with 7 bases in between. The CDR3 coding sequence is TGTGCCAGCAGTTACCGGGGGCCGAACACCGGGGAGCTGTTTTTT. As protein: CASSYRGPNTGELFF.